The 13 T cell receptor beta chains reported below all come from one sample, sequenced in a study of blood T cell repertoires in COVID-19. Profiled with immunoSEQ multiplex PCR; TCRdb holds only in-frame clones, not every one. Of about 270,000 clones in the sample, roughly 93% were seen once. The sequenced material came from PBMCs or T cells enriched from blood (not recorded which). The source is a woman aged 40-49 years with acute COVID-19.

The chain uses TRBV18 and TRBJ2-7; 8 positions agree with TRBD1. Per the germline V gene, CDR1 is KGHSH and CDR2 is LQKENI. CDR3 length: 14 amino acids. With 4 bases clipped from V and 0 bases from J, the junction kept 2 bases outside the gene matches. DNA of the CDR3: TGTGCCAGCTCACTGGGACAGGTCTCCTACGAGCAGTACTTC. This translates into CASSLGQVSYEQYF. Full variable domain (rest looked up from reference TRBV18 and TRBJ2-7): NAGVMQNPRHLVRRRGQEARLRCSPMKGHSHVYWYRQLPEEGLKFMVYLQKENIIDESGMPKERFSAEFPKEGPSILRIQQVVRGDSAAYFCASSLGQVSYEQYFGPGTRLTVT.

The chain joins TRBV7-2 to TRBJ2-7, with 8 bases matching TRBD2. There are 16 residues in the CDR3. Germline CDR1 reads SGHTA; CDR2 reads FQGNSA. V lost 3 bases and J lost 5; bases outside the gene matches: 12. Here the CDR3 DNA reads TGTGCCAGCAGCTTGCAGCCGGGCGGGGGGATCAACGAGCAGTACTTC. It is translated as CASSLQPGGGINEQYF. Using reference TRBV7-2 and TRBJ2-7 for the parts outside the CDR3, the full variable domain is GAGVSQSPSNKVTEKGKDVELRCDPISGHTALYWYRQSLGQGLEFLIYFQGNSAPDKSGLPSDRFSAERTGGSVSTLTIQRTQQEDSAVYLCASSLQPGGGINEQYFGPGTRLTVT.

The rearrangement links TRBV30 to TRBJ1-6; weak D call: TRBD1 (6 bases). Germline CDR1 GTSNPN, CDR2 SVGIG (reference sequence). CDR3 length equals 14 residues. Between the trimmed V and J ends, which lost 3 bases and 10 bases, there was a span of 16 bases. The chain's CDR3 is CAWSPDSVNSPLHF. The CDR3 DNA sequence: TGTGCCTGGAGCCCGGACAGTGTAAACTCACCCCTCCACTTT.

The chain employs TRBV30 and TRBJ1-2; D not certain. The CDR3 consists of 12 residues. Germline V lookup: CDR1 GTSNPN, CDR2 SVGIG (reference sequence). V lost 4 bases, J lost 2 bases, and 8 bases lay in between. The CDR3 protein is CAWIGDNYGYTF. Here the CDR3 DNA reads TGTGCCTGGATTGGAGACAACTATGGCTACACCTTC.

The chain links TRBV6-5 to TRBJ1-4, with D perhaps TRBD1 (6 bases). This CDR3 spans 15 amino acids. Germline CDR1 reads MNHEY; CDR2 reads SVGAGI. V lost 5 bases to trimming and J lost 3 bases, with 13 bases between them. The CDR3 coding sequence is TGTGCCAGCAGTCCACAGGGATATCCTAATGAAAAACTGTTTTTT. Encoded protein: CASSPQGYPNEKLFF.

CDR3 sequence (DNA): TGTGCCAGCAGCCTCGGGACTAGCGGGAACAATGAGCAGTTCTTC. Protein product: CASSLGTSGNNEQFF. The chain recombines TRBV7-6 with TRBJ2-1, with 13 bases that match TRBD2. V shed 5 bases and J 5 bases; nucleotides not matched to a gene: 3. This CDR3 comprises 15 residues. Looked up from germline, CDR1 is SGHVS and CDR2 is FNYEAQ. The complete variable domain, with remaining parts taken from reference TRBV7-6 and TRBJ2-1, reads GAGVSQSPRYKVTKRGQDVALRCDPISGHVSLYWYRQALGQGPEFLTYFNYEAQQDKSGLPNDRFSAERPEGSISTLTIQRTEQRDSAMYRCASSLGTSGNNEQFFGPGTRLTVL.

The chain uses TRBV2 and TRBJ1-3; TRBD1 matches at 8 bases. Germline assignment: CDR1 SNHLY and CDR2 FYNNEI. The V and J ends lost 6 bases and 0 bases, in that order; junction bases with no gene match: 7. This CDR3 contains 16 residues. CDR3 sequence reads: CASSGQGVDSGNTIYF. The CDR3 nucleotides are TGTGCCAGCAGCGGACAGGGCGTTGACTCTGGAAACACCATATATTTT.

The chain carries TRBV18 and TRBJ1-1; D possibly corresponds to TRBD1 (5 bases). Germline lookup yields CDR1 KGHSH and CDR2 LQKENI. The germline V and J ends were trimmed by 0 bases and 0 bases, with 14 bases remaining between them. The CDR3 consists of 17 residues. CDR3 nucleotide sequence: TGTGCCAGCTCACCACCAGGAACAGGCAGACTGAACACTGAAGCTTTCTTT. Encoded protein: CASSPPGTGRLNTEAFF.

V is TRBV12-3 or TRBV12-4 and J is TRBJ1-5; D might be TRBD1 (6 bases). The V end lost 2 bases, the J end lost 7 bases, and 6 bases lay between the germline ends. The CDR3 contains 12 residues. The CDR3 spells CASSLTGQPQHF. The CDR3 region has the DNA TGTGCCAGCAGTTTAACAGGGCAGCCCCAGCATTTT.

The J gene is TRBJ2-1, the V gene TRBV28; perhaps TRBD1 as D (5 bases). This CDR3 spans 12 amino acids. Germline values: CDR1 MDHEN, CDR2 SYDVKM. The ends were cut back, 2 bases at V and 9 bases at J, with 8 bases in the middle. The CDR3 region has the DNA TGTGCCAGCAGTTTAGAAACAGGTGAGCAGTTCTTC. It specifies CASSLETGEQFF.

The rearrangement links TRBV2 to TRBJ2-5, with TRBD2 as a possible D gene (5 bases). The V gene lost 3 bases and the J gene lost 5 bases, with 10 bases spanning the gap. Looked up from germline, CDR1 is SNHLY and CDR2 is FYNNEI. The CDR3 length is 13 residues. CDR3 amino acids: CASSDGQRETQYF. CDR3 coding DNA: TGTGCCAGCAGTGACGGGCAGCGGGAGACCCAGTACTTC.

The chain joins TRBV11-2 to TRBJ1-2, with TRBD1 matching over 7 bases. The CDR3 has 14 amino acids. V lost 4 bases and J lost 8; bases outside the gene matches: 10. The germline V gene encodes CDR1 SGHAT and CDR2 FQNNGV. The CDR3 here is CASSWDSQAGGYTF. The CDR3 bases are TGTGCCAGCAGCTGGGACAGCCAGGCAGGCGGCTACACCTTC. The full variable domain, with the rest looked up from reference TRBV11-2 and TRBJ1-2, is EAGVAQSPRYKIIEKRQSVAFWCNPISGHATLYWYQQILGQGPKLLIQFQNNGVVDDSQLPKDRFSAERLKGVDSTLKIQPAKLEDSAVYLCASSWDSQAGGYTFGSGTRLTVV.

The chain recombines TRBV5-1 with TRBJ1-1; D may be TRBD1 (5 bases). CDR3 length equals 13 residues. Germline V CDR1 and CDR2: SGHRS, YFSETQ. V lost 7 bases and J lost 9, with 19 bases in between. In DNA, the CDR3 is TGCGCCAGCTCACCAACGGGGGAGTACCAAGCTTTCTTT. It translates to CASSPTGEYQAFF.